One sample yielded the 23 T cell receptor beta chains listed below, sequenced in a study of T cells in Graves' hyperthyroidism and ophthalmopathy. TCR beta CDR3 regions were amplified from RNA transcripts. A first-round RT-PCR of the TCR CDR3 used the HTBI primer set. TCRdb redid the calling of the multiplex PCR reads with MiXCR, one entry per CDR3 protein. The sample includes 400,000 or so distinct CDR3 sequences, roughly an eighth of them seen just once. The sequenced material came from blood. These receptors were obtained from a man aged 50 to 60 with Graves' ophthalmopathy.

This clonotype was found many times. J is TRBJ2-7 and V is TRBV19, with D hard to call. The CDR3 totals 17 residues. Trimming took off 4 bases at V and 5 bases at J, with 24 bases between the two ends. The germline V gene encodes CDR1 LNHDA and CDR2 SQIVND (reference sequence). The CDR3 DNA is TGTGCCAGTAGTACCCGACTCTCGAGGTCCTCATGGGACGAGCAGTACTTC. Protein product: CASSTRLSRSSWDEQYF.

V usage is TRBV25-1 and J usage is TRBJ2-3, with TRBD2 matching 8 bases. V lost 1 base, J lost 2 bases, and 8 bases stayed unmatched. Germline-derived CDR1 and CDR2 are MGHDK and SYGVNS. This CDR3 spans 17 amino acids. CDR3 bases: TGTGCCAGCAGTGAATTGACCGGGACTAGTGCCACAGATACGCAGTATTTT. Protein product: CASSELTGTSATDTQYF.

The chain has TRBV9 and TRBJ1-5, with a possible D match to TRBD1 (6 bases). The V end was cut by 0 bases, the J end by 9 bases, with 13 bases between. The CDR3 is 14 residues long. Germline loops: CDR1 SGDLS, CDR2 YYNGEE. CDR3 amino acids: CASSVGRGDPPQHF. The CDR3 region has the DNA TGTGCCAGCAGCGTAGGGAGGGGGGACCCGCCCCAGCATTTT.

Concerning this clonotype itself: Relative to the germline gene, one junction end is altered; a read error may explain this. The chain joins TRBV18 to TRBJ2-3; D perhaps matches TRBD1 (6 bases). Germline CDR1 and CDR2: KGHSH and LQKENI. There are 15 residues in the CDR3. The CDR3 region has the DNA TGCGCCAGCAGGAGCGACAGGACCAAAGGGGATACGCAGTATTTT. This sequence encodes CASRSDRTKGDTQYF. Based on the CDR3 plus reference TRBV18 and TRBJ2-3, the full variable domain is NAGVMQNPRHLVRRRGQEARLRCSPMKGHSHVYWYRQLPEEGLKFMVYLQKENIIDESGMPKERFSAEFPKEGPSILRIQQVVRGDSAAYFCASRSDRTKGDTQYFGPGTRLTVL.

In this sample, this clonotype turned up many times. The chain carries TRBV20-1 and TRBJ2-1, with TRBD2 matching over 8 bases. CDR3 length: 18 residues. Germline V gives CDR1 DFQATT, CDR2 SNEGSKA (reference sequence). With V trimmed by 1 base and J by 0 bases, 11 bases remained unmatched. Here the CDR3 reads CSARAYGGGLSSYNEQFF. The DNA of the CDR3 is TGCAGTGCTAGAGCGTACGGGGGGGGATTGAGCTCCTACAATGAGCAGTTCTTC.

In its sample, this clonotype was seen many times. The chain combines TRBV20-1 with TRBJ2-2; tentatively, D is TRBD1 or TRBD2 (5 bases each). The CDR3 consists of 14 residues. With 4 bases removed from V and 8 bases from J, the gap between germline ends came to 17 bases. Looked up from germline, CDR1 is DFQATT and CDR2 is SNEGSKA (reference sequence). CDR3 amino acids: CSATPGRLSGELFF. The CDR3 DNA reads TGCAGTGCTACGCCGGGACGCCTCTCTGGGGAGCTGTTTTTT.

With respect to this clonotype: One end of the junction is discordant with germline, which a read error may explain. This sequence joins TRBV29-1 and TRBJ1-6, with 9 bases matching TRBD1. CDR3 length equals 15 residues. Germline assignment: CDR1 SQVTM and CDR2 ANQGSEA. CDR3 sequence: CSVDLTGGLNSPLRF. Here the CDR3 DNA reads TGCAGCGTCGACTTGACAGGGGGACTAAATTCACCCCTCCGCTTT.

This clonotype was detected a few times. The chain carries TRBV20-1 and TRBJ2-3; a weak D match, TRBD2 (5 bases). Germline lookup yields CDR1 DFQATT and CDR2 SNEGSKA (reference sequence). The length of the CDR3 is 14 residues. Trimming took 3 bases from V and 4 from J, leaving 14 bases between them. The CDR3 DNA reads as TGCAGTGCTAGGGAGGTTTCGGGGTCAGATACGCAGTATTTT. Translation gives CSAREVSGSDTQYF.

A remark on this clonotype: A much larger clonotype is one base distant, so this may be a read error. The genes are TRBV28 and TRBJ2-7; 9 bases match TRBD1. J lost 4 bases, V lost 9 bases, and 10 bases had no gene match. This CDR3 region has 14 residues. In germline, CDR1 is MDHEN, CDR2 SYDVKM. CDR3 sequence (DNA): TGTGCCAGTACTGGGGGACAGGGCCTTTACGAGCAGTACTTC. This sequence encodes CASTGGQGLYEQYF.

This chain connects TRBV30 to TRBJ2-7; D ambiguous. Germline-derived CDR1 and CDR2 are GTSNPN and SVGIG (reference sequence). The CDR3 covers 11 residues. V was clipped by 7 bases and J by 1 base, with 8 bases between them. The CDR3 coding sequence is TGTGCCTTCACCGGGTCCTACGAGCAGTACTTC. Amino acids: CAFTGSYEQYF.

This clonotype was recorded a few times. The chain has TRBV29-1 and TRBJ2-5; tentative D call: TRBD2 (5 bases). This CDR3 has 15 amino acids. Germline V gene sequence: CDR1 SQVTM, CDR2 ANQGSEA. The V end was cut by 1 base, the J end by 5 bases, with 17 bases between. The CDR3 bases are TGCAGCGTTGAAGTGGACCCCGGCGGGTATGAGACCCAGTACTTC. Amino acids: CSVEVDPGGYETQYF.

The chain combines TRBV6-1 with TRBJ2-1; TRBD2 aligns across 8 bases. Germline lookup yields CDR1 MNHNS and CDR2 SASEGT. The CDR3 length is 16 residues. The ends lost 5 bases at V and 7 bases at J; junction bases unmatched: 13. The CDR3 region has the DNA TGTGCCAGCAGTCGCTCGGGACTAGAGGTCGTGAATGAGCAGTTCTTC. It codes for CASSRSGLEVVNEQFF.

This clonotype was detected a few times. This may be a read error: a much more frequent sequence differs by one nucleotide. The chain is built from TRBV30 and TRBJ1-2; the match to TRBD1 covers 8 bases. This CDR3 has 13 residues. CDR1 GTSNPN and CDR2 SVGIG come from the germline V gene (reference sequence). The CDR3 here is CAWSRDRPYGCTF. In DNA form, the CDR3 reads TGTGCCTGGAGCAGGGACAGGCCTTATGGCTGCACCTTC.

This clonotype was detected only a few times. The chain has TRBV12-3 or TRBV12-4 and TRBJ1-2; D ambiguous. CDR3 length: 13 amino acids. V was shortened by 5 bases and J by 7 bases, with 14 bases between the two germline ends. The CDR3, as DNA: TGTGCCAGCAGTCCCGAGCTCAATAGTGGCTACACCTTC. As protein: CASSPELNSGYTF.

This chain links TRBV20-1 with TRBJ2-5; D may be TRBD1 (5 bases). V shed 3 bases and J shed 5 bases, with 10 bases lying between them. The CDR3 runs to 12 residues. Germline V CDR1 and CDR2: DFQATT, SNEGSKA (reference sequence). The CDR3 protein is CSASRGYETQYF. Written as DNA, the CDR3 is TGCAGTGCTAGTAGGGGTTACGAGACCCAGTACTTC.

This clonotype showed up many times. This chain uses TRBV29-1 with TRBJ2-1; D is possibly TRBD2 (6 bases). Between the trimmed V and J ends, which lost 4 bases and 0 bases, there was a span of 10 bases. The CDR3 has 14 amino acids. Per germline, CDR1 SQVTM and CDR2 ANQGSEA. CDR3 residues: CSVVGGSSYNEQFF. CDR3 sequence (DNA): TGCAGCGTTGTGGGGGGAAGCTCCTACAATGAGCAGTTCTTC.

The chain couples TRBV19 to TRBJ2-2; 7 bases line up with TRBD2. CDR1 LNHDA and CDR2 SQIVND come from the germline V gene (reference sequence). V was pared by 10 bases and J by 4 bases, with 12 bases of the junction left unmatched. This CDR3 has 15 residues. The CDR3 loop is CATAGGRRGTGELFF. Here the CDR3 DNA reads TGTGCCACCGCCGGCGGGAGAAGAGGCACCGGGGAGCTGTTTTTT.

Many counts were recorded for this clonotype. The genes are TRBV11-3 and TRBJ2-1; TRBD1 agrees at 7 bases. V shed 7 bases and J 0 bases; nucleotides not matched to a gene: 6. Looked up from germline, CDR1 is SGHNT and CDR2 is YENEEA. The CDR3 spans 15 residues. Written as DNA, the CDR3 is TGTGCCAGCACCCGACAGGGCCACTCCTACAATGAGCAGTTCTTC. This gives the protein CASTRQGHSYNEQFF. Combining the CDR3 with reference TRBV11-3 and TRBJ2-1 gives the whole variable domain EAGVVQSPRYKIIEKKQPVAFWCNPISGHNTLYWYLQNLGQGPELLIRYENEEAVDDSQLPKDRFSAERLKGVDSTLKIQPAELGDSAVYLCASTRQGHSYNEQFFGPGTRLTVL.

J is TRBJ2-7 and V is TRBV9, with 7 bases matching TRBD2. V lost 0 bases, J lost 7 bases, and 4 bases stayed unmatched. Germline V lookup: CDR1 SGDLS, CDR2 YYNGEE. The CDR3 extends over 13 amino acids. DNA of the CDR3: TGTGCCAGCAGCGTAGGGGGAGGGTCGGAGCAGTACTTC. Its translation is CASSVGGGSEQYF.

This clonotype appeared many times. This chain uses TRBV6-1 with TRBJ1-6; D is ambiguous. Germline lookup yields CDR1 MNHNS and CDR2 SASEGT. The CDR3 runs 14 residues. V shed 3 bases and J shed 10 bases, with 13 bases lying between them. DNA of the CDR3: TGTGCCAGCAGTGACTTGAGGGTTCAATCACCCCTCCACTTT. It codes for CASSDLRVQSPLHF.

The V and J genes are TRBV7-6 and TRBJ2-5; possible D gene TRBD2, 6 bases. V was shortened by 5 bases and J by 10 bases, with 20 bases between the two germline ends. This CDR3 region has 14 residues. Germline-derived CDR1 and CDR2 are SGHVS and FNYEAQ. The CDR3 is CASSPPDLRGVQYF. DNA for the CDR3: TGTGCCAGCAGCCCCCCGGACTTACGCGGGGTCCAGTACTTC.

At least ten counts were recorded for this clonotype. This chain joins TRBV12-3 or TRBV12-4 and TRBJ2-7; D unclear. Trimming left V 4 bases short and J 2 bases short, with 12 bases between. The CDR3 has 14 amino acids. The CDR3 coding sequence is TGTGCCAGCAGTTACGGTGACATCGCCTACGAGCAGTACTTC. Its protein is CASSYGDIAYEQYF.

The V call is TRBV7-6, the J call TRBJ2-7; TRBD2 matches 8 bases. With V trimmed by 5 bases and J by 3 bases, 9 bases remained unmatched. The CDR3 runs to 15 residues. Germline V lookup: CDR1 SGHVS, CDR2 FNYEAQ. CDR3 coding DNA: TGTGCCAGCAGCAAAGGGAGCGGGAGTTTCTACGAGCAGTACTTC. Translating gives CASSKGSGSFYEQYF.